Listed below are T cell receptor beta chains from one sample, sequenced in a study of type 1 and type 2 diabetes patients. TCRdb independently ran MiXCR on the multiplex PCR reads; one entry per CDR3 protein. The sample has 250,000 or so distinct CDR3 sequences; approximately 50% are singletons. The sequenced material came from peripheral blood mononuclear cells (PBMCs). The receptors were gathered from a man in his late teens or twenties with type 2 diabetes. CDR3s include the opening cysteine and the closing phenylalanine or tryptophan. The D gene is left open where the match is weak. Clone size is stated in some rows and not others, as once, few, many or a class when expanded.

J: TRBJ2-5
D: .
length: 12
V: TRBV20-1
size: few
DNA: TGCAGTGCTAGGGCAGGCCAAGAGACCCAGTACTTC
CDR3: CSARAGQETQYF

J: TRBJ2-2
D: TRBD1
length: 15
V: TRBV6-1
size: .
DNA: TGTGCCAGCAGTGGCTTGTGGGACAGCACCGGGGAGCTGTTTTTT
CDR3: CASSGLWDSTGELFF

J: TRBJ1-4
D: .
length: 13
V: TRBV7-9
size: .
DNA: TGTGCCAGCAGCTTAGCAGGGATAGAAAAACTGTTTTTT
CDR3: CASSLAGIEKLFF

J: TRBJ2-7
D: .
length: 13
V: TRBV11-2
size: few
DNA: TGTGCCAGCAGCTTAGGGGCTCCGAGGGAGCAGTACTTC
CDR3: CASSLGAPREQYF

J: TRBJ2-7
D: TRBD1
length: 14
V: TRBV20-1
size: .
DNA: TGCAGTGCTCCACCGGGACAGGGGGCGGTTGAGCAGTACTTC
CDR3: CSAPPGQGAVEQYF

J: TRBJ1-2
D: TRBD1
length: 15
V: TRBV4-3
size: .
DNA: TGCGCCAGCAGCCAAGATCGTGCCAGGGGGCTCGGCTACACCTTC
CDR3: CASSQDRARGLGYTF

J: TRBJ2-3
D: .
length: 14
V: TRBV12-3/TRBV12-4
size: .
DNA: TGTGCCAGCACTACTAGCAAAGGGGGAGATACGCAGTATTTT
CDR3: CASTTSKGGDTQYF

J: TRBJ2-1
D: .
length: 12
V: TRBV10-1
size: few
DNA: TGCGCCAGCAGCGGAGAGCTCAATGAGCAGTTCTTC
CDR3: CASSGELNEQFF

J: TRBJ2-1
D: .
length: 13
V: TRBV25-1
size: .
DNA: TGTGCCAGCAGCCCCTCGTGGGGCCAAGAGCAGTTCTTC
CDR3: CASSPSWGQEQFF

J: TRBJ2-6
D: TRBD1
length: 18
V: TRBV30
size: once
DNA: TGTGCCTGGAGTGTGGGACAGGGGGGATTCGCTGGGGCCAACGTCCTGACTTTC
CDR3: CAWSVGQGGFAGANVLTF

J: TRBJ2-1
D: .
length: 15
V: TRBV4-3
size: once
DNA: TGCGCCAGCAGCCAAGACAGGGGAGGGTACAATGAGCAGTTCTTC
CDR3: CASSQDRGGYNEQFF

J: TRBJ2-3
D: TRBD2
length: 17
V: TRBV7-9
size: .
DNA: TGTGCCAGCAGCCAACTAGCGGGAGGGTCTGGAGCGGATATGCAGTATTTT
CDR3: CASSQLAGGSGADMQYF

J: TRBJ2-1
D: TRBD2
length: 13
V: TRBV19
size: once
DNA: TGTGCCAGTAGCCCACTAGCGGTCAATGAGCAGTTCTTC
CDR3: CASSPLAVNEQFF

J: TRBJ1-2
D: .
length: 12
V: TRBV7-2
size: .
DNA: TGTGCCAGCAGCTTAGATTCTTATGGCTACACCTTC
CDR3: CASSLDSYGYTF

J: TRBJ2-3
D: .
length: 14
V: TRBV29-1
size: few
DNA: TGCAGCGTCCTTAGCGAGTTAAGCACAGATACGCAGTATTTT
CDR3: CSVLSELSTDTQYF

J: TRBJ2-5
D: TRBD2
length: 16
V: TRBV10-3
size: .
DNA: TGTGCCATCAGTGATGGTAGCGGGGGGAAGCGGGAGACCCAGTACTTC
CDR3: CAISDGSGGKRETQYF

J: TRBJ2-2
D: TRBD1
length: 17
V: TRBV24-1
size: .
DNA: TGTGCCACCATCAATTCACCGGGACAGGGGAACACCGGGGAGCTGTTTTTT
CDR3: CATINSPGQGNTGELFF

J: TRBJ2-1
D: TRBD1
length: 17
V: TRBV7-8
size: .
DNA: TGTGCCAGCAGCCCAACCGGGCCCGGGACAGGGAGCTTTGAGCAGTTCTTC
CDR3: CASSPTGPGTGSFEQFF

J: TRBJ2-7
D: .
length: 14
V: TRBV30
size: .
DNA: TGTGCCCGGAGACCGGTCGGGAGCTTGCACGAGCAGTACTTC
CDR3: CARRPVGSLHEQYF

J: TRBJ2-3
D: TRBD2
length: 16
V: TRBV7-2
size: .
DNA: TGTGCCAGCAGCTATTGGACTAGCGGGGCCACAGATACGCAGTATTTT
CDR3: CASSYWTSGATDTQYF

J: TRBJ2-7
D: TRBD2
length: 13
V: TRBV7-3
size: few
DNA: TGTGCCAGCAGCTGGGGGGGAGGGTACGAGCAGTACTTC
CDR3: CASSWGGGYEQYF

J: TRBJ2-3
D: TRBD2
length: 14
V: TRBV7-6
size: .
DNA: TGTACCAGCGGGATACTAGCGGATACAGATACGCAGTATTTT
CDR3: CTSGILADTDTQYF

J: TRBJ1-1
D: .
length: 15
V: TRBV4-3
size: .
DNA: TGCGCCAGCAGCCAAGGTCGGGGGATCGACACTGAAGCTTTCTTT
CDR3: CASSQGRGIDTEAFF

J: TRBJ1-2
D: .
length: 14
V: TRBV7-7
size: .
DNA: TGTGCTAGCAGCAAACGGAAACAATCCTATGGCTACACCTTC
CDR3: CASSKRKQSYGYTF

J: TRBJ1-2
D: TRBD1
length: 17
V: TRBV28
size: .
DNA: TGTGCCACCGTGGTTAACCGGGACAGGGGGGTAGGAGGCGGCTACACCTTC
CDR3: CATVVNRDRGVGGGYTF

J: TRBJ2-5
D: .
length: 15
V: TRBV7-3
size: .
DNA: TGTGCCAGCAGCCAGCAGGGGCTTTCCCAAGAGACCCAGTACTTC
CDR3: CASSQQGLSQETQYF

J: TRBJ2-5
D: TRBD2
length: 13
V: TRBV12-3/TRBV12-4
size: few
DNA: TGTGCCAGCAGTACTCGGGGGGGGGAGACCCAGTACTTC
CDR3: CASSTRGGETQYF

J: TRBJ1-1
D: .
length: 18
V: TRBV19
size: .
DNA: TGTGCCAGTAGTATCGGGCCACTTCCATCTGAGTTGGTCACTGAAGCTTTCTTT
CDR3: CASSIGPLPSELVTEAFF

J: TRBJ1-2
D: .
length: 12
V: TRBV24-1
size: few
DNA: TGTGCCACCTCCGATGGGGTATATGGCTACACCTTC
CDR3: CATSDGVYGYTF

J: TRBJ2-3
D: .
length: 17
V: TRBV5-1
size: .
DNA: TGCGCCAGCAGCGGGACGGAAGGTCCTTCGAGCACAGATACGCAGTATTTT
CDR3: CASSGTEGPSSTDTQYF

J: TRBJ2-3
D: TRBD1
length: 16
V: TRBV20-1
size: .
DNA: TGCAGTGCCACCGGGGTCCGGACAGGGGTGACAGATACGCAGTATTTT
CDR3: CSATGVRTGVTDTQYF

J: TRBJ2-5
D: .
length: 14
V: TRBV6-2/TRBV6-3
size: .
DNA: TGTGCCAGCAGTTACGTGTCTGACTCAGAGACCCAGTACTTC
CDR3: CASSYVSDSETQYF

J: TRBJ2-7
D: TRBD1
length: 13
V: TRBV20-1
size: once
DNA: TGCAGTGCTCGGCGGACAGGAGAATACGAGCAGTACTTC
CDR3: CSARRTGEYEQYF

J: TRBJ2-7
D: .
length: 11
V: TRBV6-5
size: .
DNA: TGTGCCACCAGGGGCTGGTACGAGCAGTACTTC
CDR3: CATRGWYEQYF

J: TRBJ2-5
D: .
length: 16
V: TRBV19
size: .
DNA: TGTGCCAGTAGTTCGGGCGTCGGACGGCCCCAAGAGACCCAGTACTTC
CDR3: CASSSGVGRPQETQYF

J: TRBJ2-7
D: TRBD2
length: 15
V: TRBV10-2
size: few
DNA: TGCGCCAGCAGTGAGGTAGCGGGAGCGACTAGAGAGCAGTACTTC
CDR3: CASSEVAGATREQYF

J: TRBJ2-5
D: TRBD1
length: 16
V: TRBV20-1
size: .
DNA: TGCAGTGGGGGAGGAGGGGACAGGGTGGACCAAGAGACCCAGTACTTC
CDR3: CSGGGGDRVDQETQYF

J: TRBJ2-7
D: .
length: 14
V: TRBV20-1
size: .
DNA: TGCAGTGCTGAGGAACAGGGCGGCTTCATCGAGCAGTACTTC
CDR3: CSAEEQGGFIEQYF

J: TRBJ2-4
D: TRBD1
length: 17
V: TRBV24-1
size: .
DNA: TGTGCCACCAGTGATTTTGGACAGGGGACGGCCAAAAACATTCAGTACTTC
CDR3: CATSDFGQGTAKNIQYF

J: TRBJ1-2
D: TRBD1
length: 15
V: TRBV7-3
size: once
DNA: TGTGCCAGCAGCTTAGCGGGACAGGATCTCTATGGCTACACCTTC
CDR3: CASSLAGQDLYGYTF

J: TRBJ2-7
D: TRBD1
length: 14
V: TRBV3-1
size: .
DNA: TGTGCCAGCAGCCAGGGGACAGGTTACTACGAGCAGTACTTC
CDR3: CASSQGTGYYEQYF

J: TRBJ1-1
D: TRBD1
length: 12
V: TRBV4-2
size: .
DNA: TGTGCCAGCAGCCTTGGACAGGGTGAAGCTTTCTTT
CDR3: CASSLGQGEAFF

J: TRBJ1-2
D: .
length: 15
V: TRBV20-1
size: few
DNA: TGCAGTGCTAGAGAGCCAGGGGTGACTAGCTATGGCTACACCTTC
CDR3: CSAREPGVTSYGYTF

J: TRBJ2-7
D: .
length: 13
V: TRBV30
size: few
DNA: TGTGCCAGTAGTATAGGGACGATCTACGAGCAGTACTTC
CDR3: CASSIGTIYEQYF

J: TRBJ2-1
D: .
length: 16
V: TRBV20-1
size: few
DNA: TGCAGTGCCACGCACTCCGGGACGCGAGGCAACAATGAGCAGTTCTTC
CDR3: CSATHSGTRGNNEQFF

J: TRBJ2-2
D: TRBD2
length: 16
V: TRBV7-8
size: .
DNA: TGTGCCAGCAGCCGGACTAGCGGGGGCAACACCGGGGAGCTGTTTTTT
CDR3: CASSRTSGGNTGELFF

J: TRBJ2-1
D: TRBD2
length: 17
V: TRBV28
size: .
DNA: TGTGCCAGCAGCCTCCTTCTAGCGGGGGGAACCTACAATGAGCAGTTCTTC
CDR3: CASSLLLAGGTYNEQFF

J: TRBJ1-5
D: .
length: 14
V: TRBV30
size: .
DNA: TGTGCCTGGAGCACGGGGCAGGGGAATCAGCCCCAGCATTTT
CDR3: CAWSTGQGNQPQHF

J: TRBJ2-1
D: .
length: 14
V: TRBV19
size: few
DNA: TGTGCCAGTAGTATCAGCACAGGGTTTAATGAGCAGTTCTTC
CDR3: CASSISTGFNEQFF

J: TRBJ1-6
D: .
length: 12
V: TRBV28
size: few
DNA: TGTGCCAGCATTAACGGACCTTCACCCCTCCACTTT
CDR3: CASINGPSPLHF

J: TRBJ2-7
D: .
length: 16
V: TRBV19
size: .
DNA: TGTGCCAGTAGTATAAGCAGCGGGTACAATTCCTACAAGCAGTACTTC
CDR3: CASSISSGYNSYKQYF

J: TRBJ2-7
D: TRBD1
length: 14
V: TRBV7-9
size: few
DNA: TGTGCCAGCAGCTTATCGACAGGGCCCAACGAGCAGTACTTC
CDR3: CASSLSTGPNEQYF

J: TRBJ2-3
D: .
length: 14
V: TRBV2
size: few
DNA: TGTGCCAGCCAGAAGGAGTGGGCCAGAGATACGCAGTATTTT
CDR3: CASQKEWARDTQYF

J: TRBJ2-5
D: .
length: 13
V: TRBV6-5
size: .
DNA: TGTGCCAGCAGTTACTCGTTGGGGAAGACCCAGTACTTC
CDR3: CASSYSLGKTQYF

J: TRBJ2-7
D: TRBD2
length: 14
V: TRBV19
size: .
DNA: TGTGCCAGTAGTACGGGACTAGCAAACTACGAGCAGTACTTC
CDR3: CASSTGLANYEQYF

J: TRBJ2-7
D: .
length: 17
V: TRBV14
size: .
DNA: TGTGCCAGCAGCCAAGATTCCCGTCGGACAAGTGATGACGAGCAGTACTTC
CDR3: CASSQDSRRTSDDEQYF

J: TRBJ1-1
D: .
length: 13
V: TRBV20-1
size: few
DNA: TGCAGTGCTAGAGCGACGGTAAACACTGAAGCTTTCTTT
CDR3: CSARATVNTEAFF

J: TRBJ2-3
D: TRBD2
length: 17
V: TRBV5-1
size: few
DNA: TGCGCCAGCAGCTTGGAGCCGACTAGCGGTAGCACAGATACGCAGTATTTT
CDR3: CASSLEPTSGSTDTQYF

J: TRBJ2-7
D: TRBD2
length: 13
V: TRBV5-1
size: .
DNA: TGCGCCAGCCGGAGCGGGGGTAACTACGAGCAGTACTTC
CDR3: CASRSGGNYEQYF